These 11 T cell receptor beta chains share one sample of origin, sequenced in a study of shared clonotypes between healthy human individuals. Only in-frame clones appear in the TCRdb table, and some are missing; sequencing was by immunoSEQ multiplex PCR. The table includes roughly 700,000 clones, about 74% detected once. Sequenced material: memory CD4+ T cells sorted from blood. This sample's subset: CD45RA-negative fraction. The receptors originated from a woman aged 30 to 39 in good health.

The chain has TRBV10-3 and TRBJ2-7; 14 positions match TRBD2. CDR1 is ENHRY and CDR2 is SYGVKD in the germline V gene. CDR3 size: 16 residues. With 2 bases clipped from V and 3 bases from J, the junction kept 3 bases outside the gene matches. CDR3 protein: CAISELGLAGVYEQYF. The DNA of the CDR3 is TGTGCCATCAGTGAGCTGGGACTAGCGGGAGTCTACGAGCAGTACTTC.

As regards this clone: This specimen includes other DNA sequences encoding the same CDR3. V and J are TRBV28 and TRBJ2-2, with D hard to call. The length of the CDR3 is 12 residues. Germline values: CDR1 MDHEN, CDR2 SYDVKM. V was trimmed by 2 bases and J by 6 bases, leaving 4 bases between them. CDR3 nucleotide sequence: TGTGCCAGCAGTTTAAGGGCCGGGGAGCTGTTTTTT. Translating it yields CASSLRAGELFF.

In this sample, this clone turned up a few times. The chain has TRBV28 and TRBJ2-1, with a tentative D call TRBD1 (6 bases). Germline lookup yields CDR1 MDHEN and CDR2 SYDVKM. V lost 8 bases to trimming and J lost 8 bases, with 19 bases between them. This CDR3 has 14 amino acids. The chain's CDR3 is CASGRGQWGDEQFF. The CDR3 nucleotides read TGTGCCAGCGGCCGGGGACAATGGGGAGATGAGCAGTTCTTC.

The chain's CDR3 is CASSLGLAGEQFF. The DNA for the CDR3 is TGCGCCAGCAGCTTGGGACTAGCAGGCGAGCAGTTCTTC. The genes are TRBV5-1 and TRBJ2-1, with 7 bases that match TRBD2. This CDR3 is built from 13 residues. Germline V gives CDR1 SGHRS, CDR2 YFSETQ. V was clipped by 0 bases and J by 10 bases; unmatched bases: 4.

The sample holds a few counts of this clone. The V and J genes are TRBV11-2 and TRBJ2-2; 7 bases fit TRBD2. This CDR3 spans 15 amino acids. In germline, CDR1 is SGHAT, CDR2 FQNNGV. V was pared by 2 bases and J by 6 bases, with 6 bases of the junction left unmatched. CDR3 in amino acids: CASSLLAGASGELFF. CDR3 bases: TGTGCCAGCAGCTTACTCGCGGGAGCGTCCGGGGAGCTGTTTTTT.

This clone was observed at least ten times. The CDR3 protein is CASSMTGAGGNTGELFF. The CDR3 region has the DNA TGCGCCAGCTCCATGACTGGGGCGGGAGGTAACACCGGGGAGCTGTTTTTT. V usage is TRBV5-1 and J usage is TRBJ2-2; 8 positions match TRBD2. Per the germline V gene, CDR1 is SGHRS and CDR2 is YFSETQ. This CDR3 spans 17 amino acids. V shed 7 bases and J 2 bases; nucleotides not matched to a gene: 13.

This clone has a single count. V and J are TRBV30 and TRBJ2-1, with 10 bases identical to TRBD2. CDR3 length: 12 residues. Trimming took 5 bases from V and 15 from J; bases not matched to a gene: 10. Germline CDR1 and CDR2: GTSNPN and SVGIG (reference sequence). CDR3 sequence (DNA): TGTGCCTGGCAGACTACAGCGGGGGGGCGGTTCTTC. Amino acid sequence: CAWQTTAGGRFF.

This rearrangement joins TRBV6-8 to TRBJ1-3, with D unresolved. Germline V CDR1 and CDR2: MNHGY, SAAAGT. The CDR3 runs to 14 residues. V was clipped by 6 bases and J by 4 bases, with 13 bases between them. Here the CDR3 reads CASSLTSFGNTIYF. DNA for the CDR3: TGTGCCAGCAGCCTCACTTCCTTCGGAAACACCATATATTTT.

In its sample, this clone was seen a few times. The sample carries other DNA sequences with the same CDR3. The DNA for the CDR3 is TGTGCCAGTAGTATACGGGCCGGTGAGCAGTACTTC. This encodes CASSIRAGEQYF. The chain employs TRBV19 and TRBJ2-7; D is ambiguous. Trimming removed 2 bases from V and 7 bases from J, with 9 bases in between. Germline values: CDR1 LNHDA, CDR2 SQIVND (reference sequence). The CDR3 extends over 12 amino acids.

This clone was seen only a few times. The rearrangement links TRBV7-6 to TRBJ2-2; 12 nucleotides match TRBD1. Per the germline V gene, CDR1 is SGHVS and CDR2 is FNYEAQ. Trimming removed 7 bases from V and 0 bases from J; junction bases left unmatched: 12. CDR3 size: 19 residues. CDR3 DNA sequence: TGTGCCAGCACAGCGCGCGGGACAGGGGGCGCCTCGAACACCGGGGAGCTGTTTTTT. Its translation: CASTARGTGGASNTGELFF. Full variable domain (rest looked up from reference TRBV7-6 and TRBJ2-2): GAGVSQSPRYKVTKRGQDVALRCDPISGHVSLYWYRQALGQGPEFLTYFNYEAQQDKSGLPNDRFSAERPEGSISTLTIQRTEQRDSAMYRCASTARGTGGASNTGELFFGEGSRLTVL.

There are a few counts of this clone. This chain joins TRBV25-1 and TRBJ2-7; D uncertain. Germline loops: CDR1 MGHDK, CDR2 SYGVNS. This CDR3 comprises 11 residues. Trimming cost V 7 bases and J 3 bases, with 7 bases left between them. CDR3 amino acids: CASTRNYEQYF. CDR3 coding DNA: TGTGCCAGCACCAGGAACTACGAGCAGTACTTC.